Listed here is a single T cell receptor (beta chain). The antigen this receptor binds is unknown. Per-base quality was not reported, and no clone a single base away is much larger than it. After removal of 3 bases from V and 4 bases from J, the junction retains 5 bases not matched to a gene. CDR1 LNHDA and CDR2 SQIVND are derived from the germline V gene (reference sequence). The CDR3 covers 14 residues, taking in both the cysteine and the phenylalanine. Left in the record is the CDR3 DNA by itself, 42 bases read in frame from the first base. The sample's treatment or condition label is to be understood as: in vitro stimulation with specific CMV peptide epitopes to enrich CMV-specific T cells. The entry originates in a study of T cell repertoires in cytomegalovirus infection (dated by TCRdb to the late 2010s). Regarding the research as a whole: Recently identified HLA-C-restricted CMV epitopes, whose presentation resists viral immunomodulation, were targeted by peptide stimulations together with well-studied HLA-B-restricted epitopes. Donor HLA type was relevant to the analysis, because carriage of CMV infection together with the matching HLA type was indicated by public TCR beta signatures.

Sequencing instrument: Illumina HiSeq 1500. TCRdb reanalyzed the raw reads on its own, using fastp at Q25 for trimming and MiXCR for clone calling, and kept in-frame beta chains. For every CDR3 protein sequence, its rows merge into one entry that carries the most common genes and DNA. This sample lists approximately 990,000 distinct CDR3 sequences; 31% were detected once. The ten largest account for over 10% of the sample. The research as a whole found: In both this cohort and an independent approximately 370-donor cohort, the cumulative frequency of public TCR beta family members distinguished carriers of CMV infection plus the relevant HLA type. The ex vivo response was dominated by HLA-C-restricted CMV-specific TCR beta clonotypes, and the single most frequent clonotype in two of eight donors was supplied by these HLA-C-restricted clonotypes.

The source of this sequence is a human donor in good health (CMV status not recorded). Some clones in this sample may be carry-over from other donors' samples. Sequencing was performed on cultured CD8+ T cells from PBMCs, taken from culture after CMV antigen stimulation. The chain was built from TRBV19 and TRBJ1-1, and TRBD1 matches 7 of the central bases. Read as DNA, the sequence is TGTGCCAGTAGTATCGGTTCAGGGGGCACTGAAGCTTTCTTT. It is translated as CASSIGSGGTEAFF.